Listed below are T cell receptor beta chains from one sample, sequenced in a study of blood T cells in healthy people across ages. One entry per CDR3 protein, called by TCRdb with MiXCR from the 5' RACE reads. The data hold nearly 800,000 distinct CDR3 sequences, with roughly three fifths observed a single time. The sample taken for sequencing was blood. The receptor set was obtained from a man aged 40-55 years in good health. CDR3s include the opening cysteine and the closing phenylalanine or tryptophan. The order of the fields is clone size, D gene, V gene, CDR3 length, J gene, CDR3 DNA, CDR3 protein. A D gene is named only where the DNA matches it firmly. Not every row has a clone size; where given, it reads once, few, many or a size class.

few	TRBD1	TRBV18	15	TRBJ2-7	TGTGCCAGCTCGACTGGACAGGGGTCCCTCTACGAGCAGTACTTC	CASSTGQGSLYEQYF
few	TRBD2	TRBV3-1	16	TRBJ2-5	TGTGCCAGCAGCCAAGGGGTCTCGGGACTACAAGAGACCCAGTACTTC	CASSQGVSGLQETQYF
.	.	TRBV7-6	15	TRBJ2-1	TGTGCCAGCAGCCTGACCCCGGCCCTGCTCTTTGAGCAGTTCTTC	CASSLTPALLFEQFF
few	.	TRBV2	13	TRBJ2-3	TGTGCCAGCAGTGACCTCGGGGACGATACGCAGTATTTT	CASSDLGDDTQYF
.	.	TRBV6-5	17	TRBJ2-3	TGTGCCAGCAGTTACTCGGCGGGTTTTATGAGCACAGATACGCAGTATTTT	CASSYSAGFMSTDTQYF
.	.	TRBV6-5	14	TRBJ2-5	TGTGCCAGCAGACCAAGGGGTTCCCAAGAGACCCAGTACTTC	CASRPRGSQETQYF
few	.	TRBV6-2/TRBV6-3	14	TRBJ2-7	TGTGCCAGCAGTTACTCGATATCTCCGCGGGAGCAGTACTTC	CASSYSISPREQYF
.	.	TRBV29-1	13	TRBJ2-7	TGCAGCGTTGAATCCGGGTACTACTACGAGCAGTACTTC	CSVESGYYYEQYF
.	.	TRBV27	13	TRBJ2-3	TGTGCCAGCAAAGAAGTGGCAGGGGATACGCAGTATTTT	CASKEVAGDTQYF
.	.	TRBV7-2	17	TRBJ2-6	TGTGCCAGCAGCCTTGGGCAGAGCCGCTCTGGGGCCAACGTCCTGACTTTC	CASSLGQSRSGANVLTF
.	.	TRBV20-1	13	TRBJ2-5	TGCAGTGCTAGAGTTTTGGCGGCGCTGACCCAGTACTTC	CSARVLAALTQYF
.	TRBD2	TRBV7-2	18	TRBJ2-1	TGTGCCAGCAGCTCCAGGACTAGCGGGGGGGCCGCATACAATGAGCAGTTCTTC	CASSSRTSGGAAYNEQFF
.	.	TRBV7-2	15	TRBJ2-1	TGTGCCAGCAGCTTAGCCGTGGACAGTTATAATGAGCAGTTCTTC	CASSLAVDSYNEQFF
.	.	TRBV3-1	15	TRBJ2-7	TGTGCCAGCAGTCTACACCTGGGACACGTCTACGAGCAGTACTTC	CASSLHLGHVYEQYF
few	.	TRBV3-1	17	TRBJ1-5	TGTGCCAGCAGCCAAGATTGGGGCCAACCTAGGAGTCAGCCCCAGCATTTT	CASSQDWGQPRSQPQHF
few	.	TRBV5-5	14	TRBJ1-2	TGTGCCAGCAGCCGGGACATAGTGTCATATGGCTACACCTTC	CASSRDIVSYGYTF
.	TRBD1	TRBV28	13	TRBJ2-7	TGTGCCAGCAACCTTGACAGGGGGCGTGAGCAGTACTTC	CASNLDRGREQYF
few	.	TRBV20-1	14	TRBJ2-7	TGCAGTGTTACACTACAGGGAGGATCCTACGAGCAGTACTTC	CSVTLQGGSYEQYF
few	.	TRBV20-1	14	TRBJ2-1	TGCAGTGCTAGGAAGCAGCAAACTTACAATGAGCAGTTCTTC	CSARKQQTYNEQFF
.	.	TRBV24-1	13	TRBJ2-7	TGTGCCACCAGTGAAGGGGCACTCTTCGAGCAGTACTTC	CATSEGALFEQYF
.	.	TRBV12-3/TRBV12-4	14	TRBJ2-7	TGTGCCAGCAGTGACGGGGCGGACTCCTACGAGCAGTACTTC	CASSDGADSYEQYF
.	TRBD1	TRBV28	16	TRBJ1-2	TGTGCCAGCAGTTCCCCACCGGGACAGGGGGGCTATGGCTACACCTTC	CASSSPPGQGGYGYTF
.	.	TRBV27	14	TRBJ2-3	TGTGCCAGCAGTTTTCAGGCCCCCACAGATACGCAGTATTTT	CASSFQAPTDTQYF
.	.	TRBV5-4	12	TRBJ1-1	TGTGCCAGCGAAGGCATGAACACTGAAGCTTTCTTT	CASEGMNTEAFF
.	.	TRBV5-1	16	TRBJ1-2	TGCGCCAGCAGCTCTGGACAGATTGATCAGAACTATGGCTACACCTTC	CASSSGQIDQNYGYTF
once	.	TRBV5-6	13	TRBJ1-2	TGTGCCAGCAGCCGGCCGGGGGTTAAAGGCTACACCTTC	CASSRPGVKGYTF
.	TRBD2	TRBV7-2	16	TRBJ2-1	TGTGCCAGCAGCTCCAAAATAGCGGGGGCCTACAATGAGCAGTTCTTC	CASSSKIAGAYNEQFF
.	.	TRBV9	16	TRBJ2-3	TGTGCCAGCAGCGAACCGACACAATATAGCACAGATACGCAGTATTTT	CASSEPTQYSTDTQYF
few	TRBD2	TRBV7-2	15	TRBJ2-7	TGTGCCAGCAGCGATCCTAGCGGGAGTGCTGGCGAGCAGTACTTC	CASSDPSGSAGEQYF
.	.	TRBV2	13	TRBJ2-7	TGTGCCAGCAGTGCGGGCAGGGGATACGAGCAGTACTTC	CASSAGRGYEQYF
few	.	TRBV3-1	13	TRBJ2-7	TGTGCCAGCAGCCAAGTTAGTGCCTACGAGCAGTACTTC	CASSQVSAYEQYF
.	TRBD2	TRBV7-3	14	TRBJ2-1	TGTGCCAGCAGCACAGATGAGCGGGACGGAGAGCAGTTCTTC	CASSTDERDGEQFF
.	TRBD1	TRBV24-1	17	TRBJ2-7	TGTGCCACCAGCGCTACCCCGGGACAGGGATTGACCTACGAGCAGTACTTC	CATSATPGQGLTYEQYF
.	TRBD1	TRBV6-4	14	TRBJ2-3	TGTGCCAGCAGTCCCGGGACAGGGATAGATACGCAGTATTTT	CASSPGTGIDTQYF
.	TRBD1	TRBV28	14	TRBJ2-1	TGTGCCAGCAGTCCTCGGACAGGATTCAATGAGCAGTTCTTC	CASSPRTGFNEQFF
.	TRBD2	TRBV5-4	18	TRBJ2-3	TGTGCCAGCAGTCCTGGACTAGCGGGGGGGACTAGCACAGATACGCAGTATTTT	CASSPGLAGGTSTDTQYF
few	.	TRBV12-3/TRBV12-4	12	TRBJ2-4	TGTGCCAGCAGTAAAATTAAAAACATTCAGTACTTC	CASSKIKNIQYF
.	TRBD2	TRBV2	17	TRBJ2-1	TGTGCCAGCAGTGAAAGCGCCAAGGGACTAGCACACAATGAGCAGTTCTTC	CASSESAKGLAHNEQFF
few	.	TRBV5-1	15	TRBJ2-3	TGCGCCAGCAGCTTAAGGGCGAAAGGCACAGATACGCAGTATTTT	CASSLRAKGTDTQYF
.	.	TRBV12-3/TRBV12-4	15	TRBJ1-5	TGTGCCAGCAGTTTAACCGGGACACTTGATCAGCCCCAGCATTTT	CASSLTGTLDQPQHF
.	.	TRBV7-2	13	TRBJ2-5	TGTGCCAGCAGCGCCCAACGGCAAGAGACCCAGTACTTC	CASSAQRQETQYF
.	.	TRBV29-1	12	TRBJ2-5	TGCAGCGTTTTACAGGCCCGGGAGACCCAGTACTTC	CSVLQARETQYF
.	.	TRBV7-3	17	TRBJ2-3	TGTGCCAGCAGCTTAAATGGCGGAGCGACTAGCACAGATACGCAGTATTTT	CASSLNGGATSTDTQYF
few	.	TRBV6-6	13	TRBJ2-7	TGTGCCAGCAGCGCGGCTGGGATCTACGAGCAGTACTTC	CASSAAGIYEQYF
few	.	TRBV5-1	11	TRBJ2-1	TGCGCCAGCATTCGGGTGAGGGAGCAGTTCTTC	CASIRVREQFF
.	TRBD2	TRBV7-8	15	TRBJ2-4	TGTGCCAGCACCGAACTAGCGGGAACCCCCTTGGAGCAGTACTTC	CASTELAGTPLEQYF
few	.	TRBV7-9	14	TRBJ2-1	TGTGCCAGCACCCCTTCGGTGGGGTTGGATGAGCAGTTCTTC	CASTPSVGLDEQFF
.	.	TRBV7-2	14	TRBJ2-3	TGTGCCAGCAATAATGGCGGGACAACAGATACGCAGTATTTT	CASNNGGTTDTQYF
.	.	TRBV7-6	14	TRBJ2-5	TGTGCCAGCACCCCTTTCGGTTTACAAGAGACCCAGTACTTC	CASTPFGLQETQYF
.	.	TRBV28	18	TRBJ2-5	TGTGCCAGCAGCCGTCGGGGGCAGCCGAGCCCTGTCCAAGAGACCCAGTACTTC	CASSRRGQPSPVQETQYF
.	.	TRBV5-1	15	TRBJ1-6	TGCGCCAGCAGCCGGGGGGCGCAGGTAGATTCACCCCTCCACTTT	CASSRGAQVDSPLHF
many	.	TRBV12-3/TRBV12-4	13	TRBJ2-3	TGTGCCAGCATGGCAGGGCACACAGATACGCAGTATTTT	CASMAGHTDTQYF
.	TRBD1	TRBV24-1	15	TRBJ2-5	TGTGCCACCAGTGACCCGATGACAGGGCGAGAGACCCAGTACTTC	CATSDPMTGRETQYF